The following is a T cell receptor beta chain sequence with its context. No antigen is known for it. The CDR3 sequence is 13 residues long. The V end was cut by 7 bases, the J end by 0 bases, with 9 bases between. The source of the sample is a study of T cell repertoires in cytomegalovirus infection. Study context: Matching HLA type, along with CMV infection, was indicated by public TCR beta signatures.

Via MiXCR, TCRdb re-called the reads, giving one row per CDR3 protein. This sample has 490,000 or so distinct CDR3 sequences, with 10% to 12% found just once. Study outcomes and limitations: HLA-C-restricted TCR beta clonotypes specific for CMV led the ex vivo response. Cumulated frequencies of public TCR beta families served to identify carriers of CMV plus the relevant HLA.

The sequenced sample consisted of PBMCs. The V call is TRBV12-3 or TRBV12-4, the J call TRBJ1-2; no clear D gene. The sequence derives from a human donor in good health (CMV status not recorded). Some clones in this sample may be carry-over from other donors' samples. CDR3 nucleotide sequence: TGTGCCAGCACCCCGGGTCCTAACTATGGCTACACCTTC. Translation gives CASTPGPNYGYTF.